Listed below are T cell receptor beta chains from one sample, sequenced in a study of blood T cell repertoires in COVID-19. Clones were read by immunoSEQ multiplex PCR, and TCRdb kept only the in-frame ones, dropping some. The table records more than 300,000 clones, around 83% of them present only once. Material for sequencing was PBMCs or T cells enriched from blood (not recorded which). These receptors were taken from a woman between 45 and 60 years old who had recovered from COVID-19. Both conserved end residues are part of each CDR3. D genes are given only for firm matches. Part of the rows lack a size; the others show once, few, many or a class for expanded clones.

few	16	TRBV5-8	NA	TRBJ1-4	TGTGCCAGCAGCAACGCCCCCAGGGGCGCGGGCGAAAAACTGTTTTTT	CASSNAPRGAGEKLFF
NA	14	TRBV2	TRBD1	TRBJ1-4	TGTGCCAGCAGTGAAGGTACAGGGGGCGGTAAGCTGTTTTTT	CASSEGTGGGKLFF
few	14	TRBV19	TRBD1	TRBJ1-6	TGTGCCAGTCGGCAGGACAGGGGTAATTCACCCCTCCACTTT	CASRQDRGNSPLHF
NA	16	TRBV4-2	NA	TRBJ1-3	TGTGCCAGCCAAGGGGGTTATCCCAGCTCTGGAAACACCATATATTTT	CASQGGYPSSGNTIYF
NA	17	TRBV10-3	TRBD2	TRBJ2-1	TGTGCCATCACCGGACTAGCGGGAAAAACTTCCTACAATGAGCAGTTCTTC	CAITGLAGKTSYNEQFF
few	15	TRBV9	TRBD1	TRBJ2-7	TGTGCCAGCAGCGTAGGAGGGGGCGGATCCTACGAGCAGTACTTC	CASSVGGGGSYEQYF
NA	14	TRBV3-1/TRBV3-2	NA	TRBJ1-1	TGTGCCAGCAGCCAAGATCCGGCGGGAGCTGAAGCTTTCTTT	CASSQDPAGAEAFF
NA	12	TRBV12-3/TRBV12-4	NA	TRBJ1-1	TGTGCCAGCACCCCCGGGGTCACTGAAGCTTTCTTT	CASTPGVTEAFF
NA	16	TRBV18	TRBD1	TRBJ1-1	TGTGCCAGCTCACCAGGACAGGGGGCGCCGAACACTGAAGCTTTCTTT	CASSPGQGAPNTEAFF
few	14	TRBV19	NA	TRBJ2-2	TGTGCCAGTAGTATGCGGGCGGAGACCGGGGAGCTGTTTTTT	CASSMRAETGELFF
NA	16	TRBV18	TRBD1	TRBJ2-7	TGTGCCAGCTCACCACTCTCAAGGACAGGGGTCGACGAGCAGTACTTC	CASSPLSRTGVDEQYF
NA	16	TRBV6-2/TRBV6-3	NA	TRBJ1-2	TGTGCCAGCAGTTCCAAGACAGGCAACCCCAACTATGGCTACACCTTC	CASSSKTGNPNYGYTF
NA	13	TRBV6-5	NA	TRBJ2-7	TGTGCCAGCAAAGGGGTTGGTGGATACGAGCAGTACTTC	CASKGVGGYEQYF
NA	16	TRBV4-1	TRBD1	TRBJ1-1	TGCGCCAGCAGCCACCCCACCGGGACAGGGGGCACTGAAGCTTTCTTT	CASSHPTGTGGTEAFF
NA	15	TRBV4-3	NA	TRBJ2-7	TGCGCCAGCAGCCAAGATCGGCAGGGGTTCTACGAGCAGTACTTC	CASSQDRQGFYEQYF
NA	14	TRBV6-4	TRBD2	TRBJ2-4	TGTGCCAGCAGCCCGGGAGGGGCCCAAAACATTCAGTACTTC	CASSPGGAQNIQYF
NA	15	TRBV9	TRBD1	TRBJ2-7	TGTGCCAGCAGCGTAGGGCGGACAGGGTACTACGAGCAGTACTTC	CASSVGRTGYYEQYF
few	15	TRBV2	NA	TRBJ1-1	TGTGCCAGCAGTGCGGCCGCGGCGGTCTGGGCTGAAGCTTTCTTT	CASSAAAAVWAEAFF
NA	17	TRBV9	TRBD2	TRBJ2-5	TGTGCCAGCAGCGTAGGACTAGCGGGGGGGCTGCAAGAGACCCAGTACTTC	CASSVGLAGGLQETQYF
NA	13	TRBV19	TRBD1	TRBJ1-1	TGTGCCAGTAGTAAGGAGGACAGGGGGCATGCTTTCTTT	CASSKEDRGHAFF
NA	11	TRBV6-5	NA	TRBJ1-1	TGTGCCACCATGACCAGGGCTGAAGCTTTCTTT	CATMTRAEAFF
NA	14	TRBV4-2	TRBD1	TRBJ1-2	TGTGCCAGCAGCCAAGACACAGGGGTATATGGCTACACCTTC	CASSQDTGVYGYTF
NA	11	TRBV29-1	TRBD1	TRBJ1-2	TGCAGCGCCCGGGACAGCCTTGGCTACACCTTC	CSARDSLGYTF
NA	13	TRBV5-1	NA	TRBJ1-5	TGCGCCAGCAGCCCCTCCCCCGATCAGCCCCAGCATTTT	CASSPSPDQPQHF
once	15	TRBV5-1	NA	TRBJ2-3	TGCGCCAGCAGCCCGGACGGCGGGCGCACAGATACGCAGTATTTT	CASSPDGGRTDTQYF
NA	16	TRBV19	TRBD1	TRBJ2-6	TGTGCCAGTAGTAGGGCAGGGGGTCCTGGGGCCAACGTCCTGACTTTC	CASSRAGGPGANVLTF
NA	15	TRBV6-5	TRBD1	TRBJ1-6	TGTGCCAGCAAACCCCCGGGACAGTCTAATTCACCCCTCCACTTT	CASKPPGQSNSPLHF
NA	18	TRBV2	TRBD2	TRBJ2-7	TGTGCCAGCAGCTCAGCGACGGGGGAGGGCTGGGGTTCCTACGAGCAGTACTTC	CASSSATGEGWGSYEQYF
NA	16	TRBV2	NA	TRBJ1-2	TGTGCCAGCAGTACAGGGCCCGGGGGACTAAACTATGGCTACACCTTC	CASSTGPGGLNYGYTF
NA	15	TRBV15	NA	TRBJ1-5	TGTGCCACCAGCAGAGGACAATCCAGCAATCAGCCCCAGCATTTT	CATSRGQSSNQPQHF
NA	15	TRBV9	NA	TRBJ1-1	TGTGCCAGCAGCGTAGGGGGCAGACGGAACACTGAAGCTTTCTTT	CASSVGGRRNTEAFF